The rows below give T cell receptor beta chains drawn from one sample of a study of identical twins. Each CDR3 protein is one row after TCRdb ran MiXCR on the 5' RACE reads. The sample has approximately 230,000 distinct CDR3 sequences; 6.5% are singletons. The same specimen was also included in a second study, on T cells expressing NK-cell markers.

The specimen sequenced was CD8+ T cells sorted from blood. These receptors were obtained from a young woman in good health. Both conserved end residues are part of each CDR3. A D gene is named only where the DNA matches it firmly. The size of a clone is reported for some rows only, either as once, few or many, or as a class for expanded clones.

many,TRBJ2-3,TRBV9,.,TGTGCCAGCAGCTCAGACCTAGGGTTCACAGATACGCAGTATTTT,CASSSDLGFTDTQYF
few,TRBJ2-1,TRBV25-1,.,TGTGCCAGTACTCTGGGGGACAATGAGCAGTTCTTC,CASTLGDNEQFF
medium-sized,TRBJ1-1,TRBV20-1,TRBD1,TGCAGTGCTAGAGATGGGGACAGGGACACTGAAGCTTTCTTT,CSARDGDRDTEAFF
many,TRBJ2-7,TRBV11-3,TRBD2,TGTGCCAGCAGCTCATGGGACTACTCCTACGAGCAGTACTTC,CASSSWDYSYEQYF
.,TRBJ2-1,TRBV6-1,TRBD1,TGTGCCAGCTCCGGGACAGGCTTCAATGAGCAGTTCTTC,CASSGTGFNEQFF
many,TRBJ2-2,TRBV12-3/TRBV12-4,.,TGTGCCAGCAGTTTGGAGTCCACCGGGGAGCTGTTTTTT,CASSLESTGELFF
.,TRBJ2-7,TRBV30,.,TGTGCCTGGTCCCAGGATAATTCCTACGAGCAGTACTTC,CAWSQDNSYEQYF
few,TRBJ2-2,TRBV7-9,TRBD1,TGTGCCAGAGCCCAGGACAGGAGCGACACCGGGGAGCTGTTTTTT,CARAQDRSDTGELFF
.,TRBJ1-1,TRBV2,.,TGTGCCAGCAACTACGATGGTAACACTGAAGCTTTCTTT,CASNYDGNTEAFF
many,TRBJ2-5,TRBV12-3/TRBV12-4,TRBD2,TGTGCCAGCAGTTCCTTTGGGGGGGATTGGACCCAGTACTTC,CASSSFGGDWTQYF
.,TRBJ2-1,TRBV24-1,.,TGTGCCACCAGTGATTATAGGGTCGATGAGCAGTTCTTC,CATSDYRVDEQFF
.,TRBJ2-7,TRBV7-9,.,TGTGCCAGCAGCTTAGTGAGGGGCGCGGACGGCCTGGGGCAGTACTTC,CASSLVRGADGLGQYF
many,TRBJ2-5,TRBV5-1,.,TGCGCCAGCAGCTTGGCCGAAGGGGCTCTCTCTTCGGAGACCCAGTACTTC,CASSLAEGALSSETQYF
few,TRBJ2-7,TRBV19,.,TGTGCCAGTAGTCCGGCGATGGGGGGCTACGAGCAGTACTTC,CASSPAMGGYEQYF
many,TRBJ2-3,TRBV12-3/TRBV12-4,.,TGTGCCAGCACCGATACCGCAGATACGCAGTATTTT,CASTDTADTQYF
.,TRBJ2-7,TRBV2,.,TGTGCCAGCATCGCAGGGGCCTACGAGCAGTACTTC,CASIAGAYEQYF
.,TRBJ2-3,TRBV7-9,TRBD1,TGTGCCAGCAGCTTGTACAGGGGTGAGAAGGATACGCAGTATTTT,CASSLYRGEKDTQYF
few,TRBJ2-7,TRBV7-2,.,TGTGCCAGCAGCCCCGGCGGTCAGCAGGAGCAGTACTTC,CASSPGGQQEQYF
.,TRBJ1-5,TRBV18,.,TGTGCCAGCTCACCACCTGGGGTCCCCAATCAGCCCCAGCATTTT,CASSPPGVPNQPQHF
few,TRBJ2-7,TRBV6-5,.,TGTGCCAGCAGTTACATGGGGTTAACCCACGAGCAGTACTTC,CASSYMGLTHEQYF
many,TRBJ1-2,TRBV7-9,TRBD1,TGTGCCAGCAGCTCCGATCAGGGGGATGGCTACACCTTC,CASSSDQGDGYTF
.,TRBJ2-1,TRBV4-1,.,TGCGCCAGCAGCCAACCCCATAGCGGAGAAGGAGGCTACAATGAGCAGTTCTTC,CASSQPHSGEGGYNEQFF
many,TRBJ2-3,TRBV11-2,.,TGTGCCAGCAGCTTTGCCAGGGATACGCAGTATTTT,CASSFARDTQYF
few,TRBJ2-7,TRBV9,.,TGTGCCAGCAGCGCAGAACAGGGCTACGAGCAGTACTTC,CASSAEQGYEQYF
.,TRBJ2-1,TRBV7-8,.,TGTGCCAGCAGCTTCGGTCACAATGAGCAGTTCTTC,CASSFGHNEQFF
many,TRBJ2-3,TRBV7-2,.,TGTGCCAGCAGCTTAGTTGACAGACGCACAGATACGCAGTATTTT,CASSLVDRRTDTQYF
few,TRBJ1-1,TRBV7-8,.,TGTGCCAGCAGCCCCGAGTGGGTTGGGACTGAAGCTTTCTTT,CASSPEWVGTEAFF
.,TRBJ2-5,TRBV12-5,TRBD2,TGTGCTAGTGGTTTGCCACGGGGGGAGGGCCGGGGGGAACAAGAGACCCAGTACTTC,CASGLPRGEGRGEQETQYF
many,TRBJ1-5,TRBV7-8,.,TGTGCCAGCAGCTTAGCGCCCGATCAGCCCCAGCATTTT,CASSLAPDQPQHF
.,TRBJ2-7,TRBV6-5,.,TGTGCCAGCAGTTATTTAACCGGACTTTCCTACGAGCAGTACTTC,CASSYLTGLSYEQYF
few,TRBJ1-2,TRBV20-1,.,TGCAGTGCTAGAGACCCGACAGGCGTAAGAGAGGGCTACACCTTC,CSARDPTGVREGYTF
.,TRBJ1-2,TRBV9,.,TGTGCCAGCAGCGTAGGACCGAAGGAAGGCTACACCTTC,CASSVGPKEGYTF
.,TRBJ2-1,TRBV4-3,.,TGCGCCAGCAGCCAAGATACGGGGTTTCAGTTCTTC,CASSQDTGFQFF
.,TRBJ2-3,TRBV20-1,.,TGCAGTGCACCCCTGGACTCAAGCACAGATACGCAGTATTTT,CSAPLDSSTDTQYF
.,TRBJ1-2,TRBV12-3/TRBV12-4,TRBD1,TGTGCCAGCAGCTCAACAGGGGGGACTGGCTACACCTTC,CASSSTGGTGYTF
few,TRBJ2-3,TRBV29-1,TRBD1,TGCAGCGTTCTCTGGGGGACAGGGGAACGGGCCAACACAGATACGCAGTATTTT,CSVLWGTGERANTDTQYF
few,TRBJ1-2,TRBV12-3/TRBV12-4,.,TGTGCCAGCAGTGTTACAGTCTATGGCTACACCTTC,CASSVTVYGYTF
many,TRBJ1-1,TRBV5-1,.,TGCGCCAGCAGCTTGGAGTCCTGGGGAAACACTGAAGCTTTCTTT,CASSLESWGNTEAFF
.,TRBJ2-2,TRBV7-8,.,TGTGCCAGCTGCTACCGGGCGAACACCGGGGAGCTGTTTTTT,CASCYRANTGELFF
.,TRBJ2-3,TRBV7-9,.,TGTGCCAGCAGCCCGCACTCGAGCTCCACAGATACGCAGTATTTT,CASSPHSSSTDTQYF